The present T cell receptor (beta chain) was sequenced within a study of shared clonotypes between healthy human individuals. Study at large: Per-donor plates numbered three CD4 naive, three CD4 memory, two CD8 naive and one CD8 memory.

Germline CDR1 is SGHDN and CDR2 is FVKESK. Trimming cost V 0 bases and J 4 bases, with 22 bases left between them. This CDR3 contains 19 residues. For this clone: What it recognizes is unknown.

Overall study results and limits: A handful of donors showed sharing of about 4.6% of naive CD4 clonotypes.

Naive CD8 cells comprised CD45RO-negative, CCR7-positively selected cells, excluding terminally differentiated effector memory CD45RA+ cells. Genomic DNA (from each subset) was split evenly across several immunoSEQ plates. Generated by immunoSEQ multiplex PCR, the TCRdb table keeps only in-frame clones and is missing some. The top ten hold about 0.25% of the sample, which has 760,000 or so clones, 90% to 98% seen once. The sequence was obtained from a young man in good health. Sequenced sample: naive CD8+ T cells sorted from blood. V is TRBV14 and J is TRBJ2-1; D unclear. CDR3 nucleotides: TGTGCCAGCAGCCAAGATCGGACCCGGCGATTTGGGTCATACAATGAGCAGTTCTTC. Its protein is CASSQDRTRRFGSYNEQFF.